A selection of T cell receptor delta chains follows, all from one sample in a study of gamma-delta T cells after stem cell transplantation. TCRdb called clones anew from the RT-PCR reads with CATT. Of about 2,800 delta-chain clones listed, just under 3.5% are singletons. Material: gamma-delta T cells. The receptors derive from a human donor. It is not recorded whose cells these are; they may come from a transplant donor. CDR3s leave out the opening cysteine and the closing phenylalanine or tryptophan. Expanded clones are given a class, and other clones once, few, many or no size at all.

TRDJ3	medium-sized	TRDV2	ACDLTGGTSWDTRQMF
TRDJ3	medium-sized	TRDV2	ACDTVMGDRASSWDTRQMF
TRDJ1	few	TRDV2	ACDTLLGDTRAGKLI
TRDJ1	medium-sized	TRDV2	ACDGLGDTSTDKLI
TRDJ1	few	TRDV2	ACDPLLGVLYTDKLI
TRDJ1	medium-sized	TRDV2	ACDPLLGSSFTDKLI
TRDJ1	medium-sized	TRDV2	ACDTVGGLLGDTDKLI
TRDJ1	medium-sized	TRDV2	ACYPVILLTDKLI
TRDJ3	once	TRDV2	ACELLNPLGDTASWDTRQMF
TRDJ1	-	TRDV2	ACDLVLGDTEKDTDKLI
TRDJ1	medium-sized	TRDV2	ACDPVLGVPKDKLI
TRDJ1	medium-sized	TRDV2	ACDTIVLGDTSSYPDKLI
TRDJ1	-	TRDV1	ALGDPLGARWGGYWGIFPSYTDKLI